A single sample is the source of the 5 T cell receptor beta chains below, sequenced in a study of PD-1 blockade in classical Hodgkin lymphoma. Time point reported: cycle 4 day 1 (C4D1), after more than five weeks of nivolumab. No patient escaped relapse after autologous stem cell transplantation, and brentuximab vedotin exposure varied. It was by magnetic negative selection that CD4+ T cells were purified from thawed PBMCs. The repertoire was sequenced with immunoSEQ multiplex PCR; TCRdb's copy has only in-frame clones and lacks some. Here the sample spans 25,000 to 35,000 clones, around 80% being singletons. Sequenced material: CD4+ T cells from blood, taken before the fourth cycle of nivolumab. The receptors were gathered from a human donor with classical Hodgkin lymphoma.

The chain combines TRBV7-2 with TRBJ2-5; 8 bases match TRBD2. V was pared by 2 bases and J by 2 bases, with 1 base of the junction left unmatched. The germline gives CDR1 SGHTA, CDR2 FQGNSA. The CDR3 covers 14 residues. CDR3 region: CASSLTSGQETQYF. DNA for the CDR3: TGTGCCAGCAGCTTAACTAGCGGACAAGAGACCCAGTACTTC.

The V call is TRBV6-5, the J call TRBJ1-2, with D perhaps TRBD1 (6 bases). The V gene's germline CDR1 is MNHEY and CDR2 SVGAGI. The CDR3 contains 14 residues. V dropped 2 bases and J dropped 5 bases, with 12 bases sitting between them. For the CDR3, the DNA is TGTGCCAGCAGTTACGTCTCTCAGGGGTATGGCTACACCTTC. Translation: CASSYVSQGYGYTF.

The CDR3 reads CASSFPGDRAYEQYF. CDR3 sequence (DNA): TGTGCCAGCAGCTTTCCGGGAGACAGGGCCTACGAGCAGTACTTC. The chain links TRBV5-4 to TRBJ2-7; possibly TRBD1 for D (7 bases). Looked up from germline, CDR1 is SGHNT and CDR2 is YYREEE (reference sequence). Between the trimmed V and J ends, which lost 2 bases and 2 bases, there was a span of 14 bases. The CDR3 runs to 15 residues.

V and J are TRBV28 and TRBJ2-7, with D possibly matching TRBD1 (6 bases). In germline, CDR1 is MDHEN, CDR2 SYDVKM. The CDR3 is 12 amino acids. The CDR3 loop reads CACKTGGYEQYF. The CDR3 DNA is TGTGCGTGCAAGACAGGAGGCTACGAGCAGTACTTC.

The chain uses TRBV4-2 and TRBJ1-5; 7 positions agree with TRBD1. From germline, CDR1 is LGHNA and CDR2 YNFKEQ. Trimming cost V 0 bases and J 0 bases; bases outside gene matches: 14. There are 20 residues in the CDR3. The CDR3 loop is CASSQDSRGGEIHSNQPQHF. The CDR3 bases are TGTGCCAGCAGCCAAGATAGTAGAGGGGGCGAAATTCATAGCAATCAGCCCCAGCATTTT.